Listed below are T cell receptor beta chains from one sample, sequenced in a study of circulating tumor DNA in untreated peripheral T-cell lymphoma. TCRdb's table, derived via immunoSEQ multiplex PCR, lists solely in-frame clones and lacks some. The sample lists around 10,000 clones, under 80% occurring once. Specimen: tumor tissue. The receptor set was obtained from a human donor with peripheral T-cell lymphoma. CDR3s include the opening cysteine and the closing phenylalanine or tryptophan. The order of the fields is V gene, D gene, clone size, J gene, CDR3 protein, CDR3 DNA. The D gene is left open where the match is weak. Rows give clone size only sometimes, using once, few, many, or a class for an expanded clone.

>TRBV7-7|TRBD2|-|TRBJ2-1
CASSSGTSSGNEQFF
TGTGCCAGCAGCTCCGGGACTAGCTCGGGGAATGAGCAGTTCTTC
>TRBV6-8|-|-|TRBJ2-5
CASRMTGHRQLETQYF
TGTGCCAGCAGGATGACAGGACATAGGCAGTTAGAGACCCAGTACTTC
>TRBV6-8|-|few|TRBJ2-6
CASSIGGRGANVLTF
TGTGCCAGCAGTATAGGGGGGCGAGGGGCCAACGTCCTGACTTTC
>TRBV10-2|-|-|TRBJ1-5
CASSEGAAHEPQHF
TGCGCCAGCAGTGAAGGGGCGGCGCATGAGCCCCAGCATTTT
>TRBV18|TRBD1|-|TRBJ1-2
CASSPLDRGHNYGYTF
TGTGCTAGCTCACCTTTGGACAGGGGGCATAACTATGGCTACACCTTC
>TRBV10-1|-|-|TRBJ1-3
CASSAQVGFGTIYF
TGCGCCAGCAGTGCGCAGGTCGGATTCGGCACCATATATTTT
>TRBV28|-|few|TRBJ2-3
CASLGVIETDTQYF
TGTGCCAGCTTAGGGGTGATTGAGACAGATACGCAGTATTTT
>TRBV28|-|-|TRBJ2-2
CASSWSNTGELFF
TGTGCCAGCAGTTGGTCGAACACCGGGGAGCTGTTTTTT
>TRBV28|-|-|TRBJ1-2
CASSLSNYGYTF
TGTGCCAGCAGTTTATCTAACTATGGCTACACCTTC
>TRBV19|-|-|TRBJ1-2
CASSSSAAGWGPLFNYGYTF
TGTGCCAGTAGTAGTTCAGCGGCTGGATGGGGGCCACTTTTTAACTATGGCTACACCTTC
>TRBV6-8|TRBD2|-|TRBJ2-3
CASSRGDASTDTQYF
TGTGCCAGCAGTCGGGGGGATGCTAGCACAGATACGCAGTATTTT
>TRBV5-1|TRBD1|once|TRBJ2-7
CASSLIDRAYEQYF
TGCGCCAGCAGCTTGATCGACAGGGCCTACGAGCAGTACTTC
>TRBV18|TRBD2|-|TRBJ2-7
CASSTAAGESSYEQYF
TGTGCCAGCTCTACTGCGGCGGGAGAGAGCTCCTACGAGCAGTACTTC
>TRBV14|-|-|TRBJ1-1
CASSPGVTEAFF
TGTGCCAGCAGCCCAGGAGTAACTGAAGCTTTCTTT
>TRBV18|TRBD1|-|TRBJ2-2
CASLPGQGANTGELFF
TGTGCCAGCTTACCGGGACAGGGGGCGAACACCGGGGAGCTGTTTTTT
>TRBV6-8|-|-|TRBJ1-2
CASYPGLLGYTF
TGTGCCAGCTATCCGGGCCTTCTTGGCTACACCTTC
>TRBV11-3|-|-|TRBJ2-2
CASSSRGRSTGELFF
TGTGCCAGCAGCTCGAGAGGACGAAGTACCGGGGAGCTGTTTTTT
>TRBV9|-|-|TRBJ2-7
CASSVGGSSAEQYF
TGTGCCAGCAGCGTAGGAGGGTCCTCTGCCGAGCAGTACTTC
>TRBV6-8|-|-|TRBJ1-1
CASTGGPERTAFF
TGTGCCAGCACCGGGGGGCCCGAAAGAACAGCTTTCTTT
>TRBV7-7|TRBD1|-|TRBJ1-5
CASSPGTDRYSNQPQHF
TGTGCCAGCAGCCCGGGGACAGACAGATATAGCAATCAGCCCCAGCATTTT
>TRBV23-1|TRBD1|-|TRBJ2-1
CASSQRQGQRNEQFF
TGCGCCAGCAGTCAAAGACAGGGGCAACGCAATGAGCAGTTCTTC
>TRBV6-8|-|-|TRBJ1-3
CASSSTGVNIIYF
TGTGCCAGCAGTTCCACGGGCGTTAACATCATATATTTT
>TRBV19|-|-|TRBJ1-2
CASSIVGDGYTF
TGTGCCAGTAGTATTGTCGGCGATGGCTACACCTTC
>TRBV12-2|-|-|TRBJ2-1
CASLRTGDLNEQFF
TGTGCCAGTCTGAGGACAGGGGACTTGAATGAGCAGTTCTTC
>TRBV18|-|once|TRBJ2-5
CASSPPGAGQETQYF
TGTGCCAGCTCACCTCCAGGGGCAGGTCAAGAGACCCAGTACTTC
>TRBV30|TRBD1|-|TRBJ1-1
CACQQGVEAFF
TGTGCCTGCCAACAGGGGGTTGAAGCTTTCTTT
>TRBV6-8|-|-|TRBJ2-7
CASTPGAPGEQYF
TGTGCCAGCACGCCAGGGGCGCCGGGCGAGCAGTACTTC
>TRBV7-5|-|-|TRBJ2-1
CASSPDRTSYNEQFF
TGTGCCAGCAGCCCCGACAGGACGTCCTACAATGAGCAGTTCTTC
>TRBV27|TRBD2|-|TRBJ2-5
CANLTSGGPRETQYF
TGTGCCAACTTGACTAGCGGGGGCCCCAGGGAGACCCAGTACTTC
>TRBV2|TRBD1|few|TRBJ1-6
CASTPTGGNSPLHF
TGTGCCAGCACGCCGACAGGGGGAAATTCACCCCTCCACTTT
>TRBV19|-|-|TRBJ1-1
CASSIRATTEAFF
TGTGCCAGTAGTATCCGAGCTACCACTGAAGCTTTCTTT
>TRBV30|TRBD1|-|TRBJ1-2
CAWSGVDREYGYTF
TGTGCCTGGAGTGGAGTCGACAGGGAGTATGGCTACACCTTC
>TRBV19|-|-|TRBJ2-1
CASSRNLRRNEQFF
TGTGCCAGTAGTCGGAACCTCCGGCGTAATGAGCAGTTCTTC
>TRBV6-7|-|-|TRBJ2-4
CASFSGWGRGFMNIQYF
TGTGCCAGCTTCTCCGGGTGGGGCAGGGGTTTTATGAACATTCAGTACTTC
>TRBV2|TRBD1|-|TRBJ2-7
CASSSDRGSSYEQYF
TGTGCCAGCAGTTCCGACAGGGGAAGCTCCTACGAGCAGTACTTC
>TRBV10-2|TRBD1|-|TRBJ2-3
CASSGEGALDTQYF
TGCGCCAGCAGCGGAGAGGGGGCACTGGATACGCAGTATTTT
>TRBV6-8|-|-|TRBJ2-7
CASSYGGGEQYF
TGTGCCAGTAGTTACGGCGGCGGCGAGCAGTACTTC
>TRBV6-8|-|few|TRBJ1-1
CASSPGQNTEAFF
TGTGCCAGCAGTCCGGGACAGAACACTGAAGCTTTCTTT
>TRBV12-5|-|-|TRBJ1-1
CASFWGTEAFF
TGTGCCAGCTTTTGGGGGACTGAAGCTTTCTTT
>TRBV15|TRBD2|-|TRBJ2-3
CATTLAGGGTDTQYF
TGTGCCACCACCCTAGCGGGGGGGGGCACAGATACGCAGTATTTT
>TRBV15|-|few|TRBJ2-1
CATSRDLPEGGTAYNEQFF
TGTGCCACCAGCAGAGATCTTCCGGAGGGGGGAACAGCCTACAATGAGCAGTTCTTC